The present T cell receptor (beta chain) was sequenced within a study of cytomegalovirus exposure and HLA in healthy donors. General study results and limits: Over 150 TCR beta chains were listed as cytomegalovirus-associated. Later genetic work tied a missense DCLRE1C variant to beta-chain V and J trimming.

Every donor was a healthy person donating bone marrow. Primers: 60 Vbeta forward and 13 Jbeta reverse. Measured with immunoSEQ multiplex PCR; TCRdb has only the in-frame clones, and not every one. The sample yields some 94,000 clones, about two thirds seen once. Details on this clone: The antigen remains undetermined.

The CDR3 sequence is 17 residues long. V lost 5 bases to trimming and J lost 2 bases; unmatched junction nucleotides: 8. Germline-derived CDR1 and CDR2 are SGHRS and YFSETQ. Sequences were obtained from PBMCs. This receptor was obtained from a middle-aged man in good health and CMV-seronegative. This chain connects TRBV5-1 to TRBJ2-2; 11 bases are shared with TRBD2. DNA for the CDR3: TGCGCCAGCAGTAAAAGGGGACTAGCGGAAAACACCGGGGAGCTGTTTTTT. The encoded protein is CASSKRGLAENTGELFF.